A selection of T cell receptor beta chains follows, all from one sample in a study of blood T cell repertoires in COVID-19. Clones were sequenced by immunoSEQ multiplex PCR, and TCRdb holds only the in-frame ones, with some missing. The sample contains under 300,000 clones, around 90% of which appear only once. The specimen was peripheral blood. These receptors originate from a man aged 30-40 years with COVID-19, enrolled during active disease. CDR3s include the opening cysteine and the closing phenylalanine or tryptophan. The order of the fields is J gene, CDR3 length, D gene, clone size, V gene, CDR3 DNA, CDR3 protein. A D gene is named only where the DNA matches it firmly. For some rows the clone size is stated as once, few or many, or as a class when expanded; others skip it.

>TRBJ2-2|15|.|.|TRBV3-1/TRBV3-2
TGTGCCAGCAGCCAGCGGGCTCCCGGTACCGGGGAGCTGTTTTTT
CASSQRAPGTGELFF
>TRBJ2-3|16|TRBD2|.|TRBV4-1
TGCGCCAGCAGCCAAGGGTCCAGCGGGAGGGCCTATACGCAGTATTTT
CASSQGSSGRAYTQYF
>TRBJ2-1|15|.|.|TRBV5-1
TGCGCCAGCAGCTCAGGACTCGATCGCTACAATGAGCAGTTCTTC
CASSSGLDRYNEQFF
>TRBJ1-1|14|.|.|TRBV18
TGTGCCAGCTCATCTCTTGGCGGTGACACTGAAGCTTTCTTT
CASSSLGGDTEAFF
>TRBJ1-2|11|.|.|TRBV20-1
TGCAGTGCCATAGTGACAGCCGGCTACACCTTC
CSAIVTAGYTF
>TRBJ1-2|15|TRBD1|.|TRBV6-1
TGTGCCAGCAGTACCGGACAGGGGGCGTTAGATGGCTACACCTTC
CASSTGQGALDGYTF
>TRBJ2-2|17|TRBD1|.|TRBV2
TGTGCCAGCAGCGCGACAGGGGGACGATCGGGTACCGGGGAGCTGTTTTTT
CASSATGGRSGTGELFF
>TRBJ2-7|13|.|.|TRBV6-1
TGTGCCAGCAGTGAAGTGGCTTTCTACGAGCAGTACTTC
CASSEVAFYEQYF
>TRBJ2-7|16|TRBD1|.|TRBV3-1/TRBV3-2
TGTGCCAGCAGCCAACGAGGACAGGTTCTACACTACGAGCAGTACTTC
CASSQRGQVLHYEQYF
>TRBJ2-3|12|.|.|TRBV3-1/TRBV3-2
TGTGCCAGCAGCCTCCGGGGGGCTACGCAGTATTTT
CASSLRGATQYF
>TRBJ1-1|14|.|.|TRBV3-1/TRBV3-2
TGTGCCAGCAGCCAATTAATCGGGAACACTGAAGCTTTCTTT
CASSQLIGNTEAFF
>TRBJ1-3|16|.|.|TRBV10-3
TGTGCCATCAGTGTTCCCAGGGTCCCTTCTGGAAACACCATATATTTT
CAISVPRVPSGNTIYF
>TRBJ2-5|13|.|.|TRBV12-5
TGTGCTAGTGCCCTGACCGGGGGAGAGACCCAGTACTTC
CASALTGGETQYF
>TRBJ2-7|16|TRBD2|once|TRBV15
TGTGCCACCAGCAGAGAGGGGCTAGCGGGGGTCCACGAGCAGTACTTC
CATSREGLAGVHEQYF
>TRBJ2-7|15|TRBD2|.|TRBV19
TGTGCCAGTAGTATGAGGAGCGGGGTTTCCTACGAGCAGTACTTC
CASSMRSGVSYEQYF
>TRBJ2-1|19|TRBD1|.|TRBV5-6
TGTGCCAGTAGCAACTTACAAGCGGGGACAGGGGGATCCTACAATGAGCAGTTCTTC
CASSNLQAGTGGSYNEQFF
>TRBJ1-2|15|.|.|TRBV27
TGTGCCAGCAGTTTAACCCTCGGCAGCGAGTCGGGCTACACCTTC
CASSLTLGSESGYTF
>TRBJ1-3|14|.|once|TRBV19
TGTGCCAGTAGTAGCGGGACCCCTGGAAACACCATATATTTT
CASSSGTPGNTIYF
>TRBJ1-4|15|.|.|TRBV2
TGTGCCAGCAAGGACAGCCTTAGGGCTAATGAAAAACTGTTTTTT
CASKDSLRANEKLFF
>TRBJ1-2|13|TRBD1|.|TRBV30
TGTGCCTGGACCGGGACAGGACTCTATGGCTACACCTTC
CAWTGTGLYGYTF
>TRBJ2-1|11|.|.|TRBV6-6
TGTGCCAGCAGTCCCGAGAATGAGCAGTTCTTC
CASSPENEQFF
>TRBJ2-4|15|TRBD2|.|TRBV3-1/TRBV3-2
TGTGCCAGCAGCCAAGCTAAGGGGAGGGAGAACATTCAGTACTTC
CASSQAKGRENIQYF
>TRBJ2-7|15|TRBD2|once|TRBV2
TGTGCCAGCAGTGAAAGTGGGGGGGGACCCTACGAGCAGTACTTC
CASSESGGGPYEQYF
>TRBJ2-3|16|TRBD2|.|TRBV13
TGTGCCAGCAGCCCTAGGGGAGGGGTCGGCACAGATACGCAGTATTTT
CASSPRGGVGTDTQYF
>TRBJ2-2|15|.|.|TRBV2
TGTGCCAGCAGTGAAGCTCAGGGTTGGACCGGGGAGCTGTTTTTT
CASSEAQGWTGELFF
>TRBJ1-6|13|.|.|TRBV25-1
TGTGCCAGCAGTGCTCAGGGAAATTCACCCCTCCACTTT
CASSAQGNSPLHF
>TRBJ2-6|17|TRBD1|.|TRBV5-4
TGTGCCAGCAGCTTGGGACAGGGGGATTCTGGGGCCAACGTCCTGACTTTC
CASSLGQGDSGANVLTF
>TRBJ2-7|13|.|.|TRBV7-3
TGTGCCAGCCCCGCCCCCAGGGTGGACGAGCAGTACTTC
CASPAPRVDEQYF
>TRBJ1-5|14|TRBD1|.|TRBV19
TGTGCCAGTAGTTCGCAGGGGGCGGAACAGCCCCAGCATTTT
CASSSQGAEQPQHF
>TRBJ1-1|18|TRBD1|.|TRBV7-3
TGTGCCAGCAGCGCCATGGGGACAGGGGGCTTTTCGGTCACTGAAGCTTTCTTT
CASSAMGTGGFSVTEAFF
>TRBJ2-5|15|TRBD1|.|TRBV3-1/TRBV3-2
TGTGCCAGCAGCTATCGGACAGGGAGAGGAGAGACCCAGTACTTC
CASSYRTGRGETQYF
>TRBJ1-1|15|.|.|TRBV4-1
TGCGCCAGCAGCCTGAGACAGGAGATCTACACTGAAGCTTTCTTT
CASSLRQEIYTEAFF
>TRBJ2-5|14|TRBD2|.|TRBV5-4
TGTGCCAGCAGCTTGGCGGGGGGCCAAGAGACCCAGTACTTC
CASSLAGGQETQYF
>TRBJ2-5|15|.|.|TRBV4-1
TGCGCCAGCAGCGCGACAGAGACTCATTTAGAGACCCAGTACTTC
CASSATETHLETQYF
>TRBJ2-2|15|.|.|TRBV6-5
TGTGCCAGCAGCACCAGGGGAATAAACACCGGGGAGCTGTTTTTT
CASSTRGINTGELFF
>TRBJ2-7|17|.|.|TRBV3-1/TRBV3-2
TGTGCCAGCAGCCCGGCCAGAGGGGGAAAAAGAGACTACGAGCAGTACTTC
CASSPARGGKRDYEQYF
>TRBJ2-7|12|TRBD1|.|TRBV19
TGTGCCAGCAGTGGACAGGGAGACGAGCAGTACTTC
CASSGQGDEQYF
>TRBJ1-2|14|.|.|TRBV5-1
TGCGCCAGCAGCGAAATGGACAGTAACTATGGCTACACCTTC
CASSEMDSNYGYTF
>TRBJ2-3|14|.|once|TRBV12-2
TGTGCAAGTCACCGGTCCCTCCCCACAGATACGCAGTATTTT
CASHRSLPTDTQYF
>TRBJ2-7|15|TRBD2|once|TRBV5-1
TGCGCCAGCAGCTTGGCCCCTAGCGGGGACTACGAGCAGTACTTC
CASSLAPSGDYEQYF
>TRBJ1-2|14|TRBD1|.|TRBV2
TGTGCCAGCAGTGAAATTCCGGCAGGGGGTGGCTACACCTTC
CASSEIPAGGGYTF
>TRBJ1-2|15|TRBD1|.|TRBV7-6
TGTGCCAGCGGATCTGTGACAGGGGGCAGTTATGGCTACACCTTC
CASGSVTGGSYGYTF
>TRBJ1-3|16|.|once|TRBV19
TGTGCCAGTAGTGTAAGCACAGGGATCGCTGGAAACACCATATATTTT
CASSVSTGIAGNTIYF
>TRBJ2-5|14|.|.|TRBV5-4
TGTGCCAGCAGCTTCGGTCAGGCGGGAGAGACCCAGTACTTC
CASSFGQAGETQYF
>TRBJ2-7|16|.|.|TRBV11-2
TGTGCCAGCAGCTTGTCGGGGGTAGGCCCATCCTACGAGCAGTACTTC
CASSLSGVGPSYEQYF
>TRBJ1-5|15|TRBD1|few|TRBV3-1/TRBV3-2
TGTGCCAGCAGCCCCGGGACAGATAGCAATCAGCCCCAGCATTTT
CASSPGTDSNQPQHF
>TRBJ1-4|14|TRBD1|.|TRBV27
TGTGCCAGCAGTTCGTCGGACAGGGTCGAAAAACTGTTTTTT
CASSSSDRVEKLFF
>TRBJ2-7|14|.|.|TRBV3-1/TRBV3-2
TGTGCCAGCAGCCAAGAGGGGCGGGGCAGCGAGCAGTACTTC
CASSQEGRGSEQYF
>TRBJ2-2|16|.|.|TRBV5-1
TGCGCCAGCACCCGACGCCGGGACTCAAACACCGGGGAGCTGTTTTTT
CASTRRRDSNTGELFF
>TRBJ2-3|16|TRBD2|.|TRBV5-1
TGCGCCAGCAGCTTGGATGGTAGCGGGGTCACAGATACGCAGTATTTT
CASSLDGSGVTDTQYF
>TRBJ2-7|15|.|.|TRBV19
TGTGCCAGTAGTATCTGGGCAGGGAAATCCTACGAGCAGTACTTC
CASSIWAGKSYEQYF
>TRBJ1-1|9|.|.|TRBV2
TGTGCCAGCTCTAATGAGGCTTTCTTT
CASSNEAFF
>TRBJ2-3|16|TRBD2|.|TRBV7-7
TGTGCCAGCAGCTTAAGGCTAGCGGATAGCACAGATACGCAGTATTTT
CASSLRLADSTDTQYF
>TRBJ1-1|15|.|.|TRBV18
TGTGCCAGCTCACCACGGGGAGGGCGGAACACTGAAGCTTTCTTT
CASSPRGGRNTEAFF
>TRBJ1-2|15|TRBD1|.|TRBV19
TGTGCCAGTAGTATGGGACAGCAAATGGGTAATGGCTACACCTTC
CASSMGQQMGNGYTF
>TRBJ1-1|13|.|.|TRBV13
TGTGCCAGCAGCTTAGACAGGAACACTGAAGCTTTCTTT
CASSLDRNTEAFF
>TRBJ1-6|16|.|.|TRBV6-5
TGTGCCAGCAGTTACTCGGGCAGCTCCTATAATTCACCCCTCCACTTT
CASSYSGSSYNSPLHF
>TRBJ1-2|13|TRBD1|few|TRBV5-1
TGCGCCAGCGGGGACAGGGGGGCCTATGGCTACACCTTC
CASGDRGAYGYTF
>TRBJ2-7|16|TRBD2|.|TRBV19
TGTGCCAGTAGTATGGGACTAGCGGGACCATTCTACGAGCAGTACTTC
CASSMGLAGPFYEQYF
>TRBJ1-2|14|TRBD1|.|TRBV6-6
TGTGCCAGCAGGGGGGACAGCTCCAACTATGGCTACACCTTC
CASRGDSSNYGYTF